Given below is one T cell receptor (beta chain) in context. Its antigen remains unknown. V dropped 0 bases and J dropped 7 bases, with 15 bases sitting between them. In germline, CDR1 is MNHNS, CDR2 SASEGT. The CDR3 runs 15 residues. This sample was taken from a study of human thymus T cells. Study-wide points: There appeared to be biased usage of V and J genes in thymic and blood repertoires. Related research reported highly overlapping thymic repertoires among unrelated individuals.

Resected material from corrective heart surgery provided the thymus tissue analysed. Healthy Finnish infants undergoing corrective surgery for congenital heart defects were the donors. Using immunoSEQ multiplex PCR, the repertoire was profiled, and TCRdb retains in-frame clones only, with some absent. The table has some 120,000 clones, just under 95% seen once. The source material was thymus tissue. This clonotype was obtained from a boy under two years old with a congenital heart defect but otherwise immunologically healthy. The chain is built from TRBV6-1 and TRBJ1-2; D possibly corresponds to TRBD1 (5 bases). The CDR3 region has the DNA TGTGCCAGCAGTGAAGCTTCCGGGGTAAGGGGTGGCTACACCTTC. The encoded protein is CASSEASGVRGGYTF.